The 5 T cell receptor beta chains below were found in one sample sequenced in a study of molecular identifiers for immune sequencing clone quantification. TCRdb ran MiXCR on the PCR reads and lists one entry per CDR3 protein. The sample shows under 600,000 distinct CDR3 sequences, roughly 23% of them seen only once. Input material: naive CD8+ T cells from blood, with Jurkat cell RNA spiked in. Subset indicated: FACS-sorted CD8+CD4-CCR7+CD45RA+ naive T cells. The receptors were sampled from a human donor in good health. Some libraries in this study had Jurkat cell RNA spiked in.

This clonotype showed up just a few times. V is TRBV4-3 and J is TRBJ1-2, with a possible D match to TRBD1 (6 bases). Trimming pared 0 bases from V and 2 bases from J, leaving 16 bases between. The CDR3 runs 17 residues. Germline CDR1 reads LGHNA; CDR2 reads YSLEER. The CDR3 loop is CASSQDRLGQTNYGYTF. DNA of the CDR3: TGCGCCAGCAGCCAAGATCGGTTAGGACAGACAAACTATGGCTACACCTTC.

This clonotype was detected a few times. The chain uses TRBV24-1 and TRBJ2-3, with TRBD2 matching 8 bases. With V trimmed by 4 bases and J by 2 bases, 7 bases remained unmatched. Germline values: CDR1 KGHDR, CDR2 SFDVKD. This CDR3 is 16 amino acids long. The CDR3 DNA sequence: TGTGCCACCAGTGAAGACACGGGACTAGTCACAGATACGCAGTATTTT. Translating gives CATSEDTGLVTDTQYF.

This clonotype appeared many times. The rearrangement joins TRBV27 to TRBJ2-3; 10 nucleotides match TRBD2. This CDR3 is 16 amino acids long. Germline V gene lookup returns CDR1 MNHEY and CDR2 SMNVEV (reference sequence). V lost 4 bases, J lost 2 bases, and 6 bases stayed unmatched. Here the CDR3 DNA reads TGTGCCAGCAGTTCGCCGCTAGCGGGGGCCACAGATACGCAGTATTTT. It encodes CASSSPLAGATDTQYF.

This clonotype has a count of ten or more. The V and J genes are TRBV5-4 and TRBJ2-7; D remains unclear. Germline V gives CDR1 SGHNT, CDR2 YYREEE (reference sequence). Trimming took 4 bases from V and 1 from J, leaving 9 bases between them. This CDR3 region has 13 residues. CDR3 sequence: CASSRTESYEQYF. The CDR3 bases are TGTGCCAGCAGCCGTACAGAGTCCTACGAGCAGTACTTC.

This clonotype has ten or more counts. The chain uses TRBV28 and TRBJ2-7; possibly TRBD1 for D (5 bases). Trimming took off 8 bases at V and 5 bases at J, with 10 bases between the two ends. The CDR3 is 11 residues long. Germline V gives CDR1 MDHEN, CDR2 SYDVKM. DNA for the CDR3: TGTGCCAGCGCGACAGCGAACGAGCAGTACTTC. Translated, it gives CASATANEQYF.